Given below is one T cell receptor (beta chain) in context. The data originate from a study of blood T cell repertoires in COVID-19. The repertoire was sequenced with immunoSEQ multiplex PCR; TCRdb's copy has only in-frame clones and lacks some. There are around 210,000 clones in the sample; approximately 88% occur only once, and about 8.1% lies in the top ten. Two negative PCRs, clearance, or symptom resolution characterized the recovered Cohort 3 donors. The sequencing input was PBMCs or T cells enriched from blood (not recorded which). The clonotype originates from a woman aged 18-30 years who had recovered from COVID-19.

CDR3 in DNA: TGTGCCAGCATTACAGGGTGGGCAGATACGCAGTATTTT. Protein: CASITGWADTQYF. This chain uses TRBV12-3 or TRBV12-4 with TRBJ2-3, with D tentatively TRBD1 (6 bases). The ends were cut back, 7 bases at V and 4 bases at J, with 12 bases in the middle. The CDR3 has 13 amino acids.